Each of the 25 T cell receptor beta chains below was sequenced from the same sample in a study of response to subunit inactivated influenza vaccine. TCRdb re-derived calls from the RT-PCR reads in MiXCR, one entry per CDR3 protein. The sample includes about half a million distinct CDR3 sequences, about 25% of them seen just once. Sequenced here: CD4+ T cells sorted from PBMCs, sampled about 5 days after vaccination. Every receptor here comes from a middle-aged man who received an inactivated influenza vaccine.

The chain uses TRBV11-2 and TRBJ2-3; the match to TRBD2 covers 11 bases. With 4 bases clipped from V and 2 bases from J, the junction kept 14 bases outside the gene matches. CDR1 is SGHAT and CDR2 is FQNNGV in the germline V gene. This CDR3 region has 19 residues. The CDR3 spells CASSSALLAGGHSTDTQYF. CDR3 nucleotide sequence: TGTGCCAGCAGCTCCGCCCTCCTAGCGGGAGGACATTCCACAGATACGCAGTATTTT.

V is TRBV7-9 and J is TRBJ2-1; maybe TRBD2 (5 bases). Germline V CDR1 and CDR2: SEHNR, FQNEAQ (reference sequence). V lost 5 bases, J lost 9 bases, and 17 bases lay in between. The CDR3 totals 14 residues. The DNA for the CDR3 is TGTGCCAGCAGCCTGGACCTCATAGCGCGTGAGCAGTTCTTC. Amino acids: CASSLDLIAREQFF.

This clonotype has just a few counts. The CDR3 loop is CASSYRAGGPHEQYF. The CDR3, as DNA: TGTGCCAGCAGTTACCGGGCGGGAGGGCCCCACGAGCAGTACTTC. The genes are TRBV6-6 and TRBJ2-7; 9 bases fit TRBD2. The CDR3 is made up of 15 amino acids. The germline V gene has CDR1 MNHNY and CDR2 SVGAGI (reference sequence). Trimming took 2 bases from V and 5 from J; bases not matched to a gene: 7.

This clonotype was counted a few times. Its ends do not fully match the called genes, so a read error is possible. The chain uses TRBV14 and TRBJ2-7; unclear D gene. The CDR3 has 13 residues. The germline CDR1 and CDR2 sequences are SGHDN and FVKESK. This CDR3 is CASSQVVSYKQYF. As DNA, the CDR3 is TGTGCCAGCAGCCAAGTGGTCAGCTACAAGCAGTACTTC.

This rearrangement joins TRBV21-1 to TRBJ2-3; TRBD2, as called in the table, went unchecked against the DNA. TRBV21-1 is tagged as a pseudogene. The CDR3 has 14 amino acids. The CDR3 is CASRRRTSTDTQYF. Here the CDR3 DNA reads TGTGCCAGCAGGAGGAGGACGAGCACAGATACGCAGTATTTT.

This clonotype appeared a few times. The chain links TRBV7-9 to TRBJ1-5; a weak D match, TRBD1 (5 bases). The CDR3 spans 15 residues. Germline V gene sequence: CDR1 SEHNR, CDR2 FQNEAQ (reference sequence). The V and J ends lost 6 bases and 2 bases respectively, with 14 bases between them. Written as DNA, the CDR3 is TGTGCCAGCAGTCGAGGGGACCCGCGCAATCAGCCCCAGCATTTT. Translation gives CASSRGDPRNQPQHF.

In this sample, this clonotype turned up a few times. V and J are TRBV5-6 and TRBJ2-4; possibly TRBD1 or TRBD2 for D (5 bases each). CDR3 length: 15 residues. Per the germline V gene, CDR1 is SGHDT and CDR2 is YYEEEE. V was shortened by 1 base and J by 0 bases, with 8 bases between the two germline ends. CDR3 coding DNA: TGTGCCAGCAGCTTGCCCGGGGCAGCCAAAAACATTCAGTACTTC. It specifies CASSLPGAAKNIQYF.

The V and J genes are TRBV29-1 and TRBJ2-3; TRBD1 might be the D (5 bases). Between the trimmed V and J ends, which lost 4 bases and 4 bases, there was a span of 12 bases. Germline V gene sequence: CDR1 SQVTM, CDR2 ANQGSEA. The CDR3 totals 13 residues. CDR3 DNA sequence: TGCAGCGTTGGGCAGGGTCGCTCAGATACGCAGTATTTT. It yields the protein CSVGQGRSDTQYF.

This clonotype has just a few counts. V is TRBV29-1 and J is TRBJ2-2, with no clear D. The V gene's germline CDR1 is SQVTM and CDR2 ANQGSEA. There are 13 residues in the CDR3. V was trimmed by 3 bases and J by 1 base, leaving 6 bases between them. The CDR3 here is CSVDHKNTGELFF. The DNA for the CDR3 is TGCAGCGTTGATCACAAGAACACCGGGGAGCTGTTTTTT.

This clonotype showed up just a few times. The chain combines TRBV11-2 with TRBJ2-2; D unresolved. Trimming cost V 0 bases and J 4 bases, with 15 bases left between them. The CDR3 is made up of 17 amino acids. Germline loops: CDR1 SGHAT, CDR2 FQNNGV. This chain's CDR3 is CASSLEPPGYGTGELFF. CDR3 DNA sequence: TGTGCCAGCAGCTTAGAACCTCCCGGTTACGGCACCGGGGAGCTGTTTTTT.

The gene calls are TRBV10-3 and TRBJ2-5, with D possibly matching TRBD2 (6 bases). The CDR3 loop spans 15 amino acids. Trimming left V 4 bases short and J 2 bases short, with 14 bases between. In germline, CDR1 is ENHRY, CDR2 SYGVKD. CDR3 nucleotides: TGTGCCATCAGTGGGACGGGAGTTGGTCAAGAGACCCAGTACTTC. It translates to CAISGTGVGQETQYF.

CDR3 in amino acids: CASSVVGGWATQYF. CDR3 DNA: TGTGCCAGCAGCGTAGTGGGCGGTTGGGCTACGCAGTATTTT. The rearrangement uses TRBV9 and TRBJ2-3, with D hard to call. The V and J ends lost 0 bases and 8 bases respectively, with 13 bases between them. CDR1 is SGDLS, CDR2 YYNGEE, per germline. The CDR3 is made up of 14 amino acids.

The J gene is TRBJ2-7, the V gene TRBV5-1; TRBD1 might be the D (5 bases). Trimming cost V 7 bases and J 1 base, with 18 bases left between them. Germline V gene sequence: CDR1 SGHRS, CDR2 YFSETQ. The CDR3 runs 15 residues. CDR3 in amino acids: CASGVDSQISYEQYF. Here the CDR3 DNA reads TGCGCCAGCGGGGTTGACAGTCAGATTTCCTACGAGCAGTACTTC.

This clonotype was counted many times. The chain carries TRBV7-6 and TRBJ2-3; D uncertain. Trimming took 2 bases from V and 4 from J, leaving 4 bases between them. This CDR3 spans 12 amino acids. CDR1 and CDR2 (germline): SGHVS, FNYEAQ. The CDR3 nucleotides read TGTGCCAGCAGCTTAATGTCAGATACGCAGTATTTT. It encodes CASSLMSDTQYF. The complete variable domain, with remaining parts taken from reference TRBV7-6 and TRBJ2-3, reads GAGVSQSPRYKVTKRGQDVALRCDPISGHVSLYWYRQALGQGPEFLTYFNYEAQQDKSGLPNDRFSAERPEGSISTLTIQRTEQRDSAMYRCASSLMSDTQYFGPGTRLTVL.

This clonotype has just a few counts. V usage is TRBV7-2 and J usage is TRBJ1-5; a weak D match, TRBD1 (5 bases). The CDR3 has 13 residues. Germline V gives CDR1 SGHTA, CDR2 FQGNSA. V was trimmed by 2 bases and J by 9 bases, leaving 11 bases between them. In DNA, the CDR3 is TGTGCCAGCAGCTTAAGCCAGGGTGGGCCCCAGCATTTT. This sequence encodes CASSLSQGGPQHF.

CDR3 bases: TGTGCCAGCAGCAAGGGACCTAGCTCGACTGAAGCTTTCTTT. This encodes CASSKGPSSTEAFF. The V and J genes are TRBV6-1 and TRBJ1-1; a possible D gene is TRBD1 (5 bases). CDR3 size: 14 residues. Germline loops: CDR1 MNHNS, CDR2 SASEGT. Trimming cost V 6 bases and J 5 bases, with 16 bases left between them.

This clonotype was found a few times. The rearrangement joins TRBV6-2 or TRBV6-3 to TRBJ1-1; tentatively, D is TRBD1 (6 bases). Between the trimmed V and J ends, which lost 8 bases and 6 bases, there was a span of 19 bases. The length of the CDR3 is 14 residues. Germline CDR1 and CDR2: MNHEY and SVGEGT. The CDR3 reads CASRIAGALAEAFF. Here the CDR3 DNA reads TGTGCCAGCCGGATAGCGGGGGCACTCGCTGAAGCTTTCTTT.

This clonotype was counted a few times. The chain employs TRBV7-2 and TRBJ2-7; 10 bases are shared with TRBD2. CDR1 is SGHTA, CDR2 FQGNSA, per germline. The CDR3 is 13 residues long. With 6 bases clipped from V and 4 bases from J, the junction kept 3 bases outside the gene matches. The CDR3 region is CASSTSGAYEQYF. For the CDR3, the DNA is TGTGCCAGCAGTACTAGCGGGGCATACGAGCAGTACTTC.

J is TRBJ2-1 and V is TRBV18, with D perhaps matching TRBD1 (6 bases). Germline-derived CDR1 and CDR2 are KGHSH and LQKENI. CDR3 length: 14 residues. Trimming left V 3 bases short and J 2 bases short, with 8 bases between. The CDR3 sequence is CASSPAGAYNEQFF. The CDR3 nucleotides read TGTGCCAGCTCACCTGCAGGGGCCTACAATGAGCAGTTCTTC.

The J gene is TRBJ2-3, the V gene TRBV7-9; TRBD2 matches at 7 bases. CDR3 length: 14 residues. V shed 9 bases and J 3 bases; nucleotides not matched to a gene: 9. CDR1 SEHNR and CDR2 FQNEAQ come from the germline V gene (reference sequence). Written as DNA, the CDR3 is TGTGCCAGTTCCCGGGACTATAAAACAGATACGCAGTATTTT. Translated, it gives CASSRDYKTDTQYF.

The chain employs TRBV5-1 and TRBJ2-5, with D maybe TRBD1 (6 bases). The germline V and J ends were trimmed by 0 bases and 4 bases, with 13 bases remaining between them. The CDR3 length is 15 residues. In germline, CDR1 is SGHRS, CDR2 YFSETQ. The CDR3 bases are TGCGCCAGCAGCTTGGGTGGAATAGGGGGAGAGACCCAGTACTTC. It specifies CASSLGGIGGETQYF.

The chain links TRBV6-2 or TRBV6-3 to TRBJ1-2, with D uncertain. Germline CDR1 is MNHEY and CDR2 is SVGEGT. Between the trimmed V and J ends, which lost 4 bases and 13 bases, there was a span of 16 bases. This CDR3 has 12 residues. Here the CDR3 DNA reads TGTGCCAGCAGTTCGGGCGGGGTCCGTGCCACCTTC. Protein sequence: CASSSGGVRATF.

This clonotype was counted only a few times. The chain has TRBV4-3 and TRBJ2-3; 11 bases line up with TRBD1. The V segment lost 7 bases and the J segment 4 bases; nucleotides outside the gene matches: 7. The CDR3 sequence is 15 residues long. Germline V gives CDR1 LGHNA, CDR2 YSLEER. CDR3 in DNA: TGCGCCAGCACCAAGGACAGGGGGCATGCAGATACGCAGTATTTT. As protein: CASTKDRGHADTQYF.

This clonotype was detected a few times. The chain couples TRBV30 to TRBJ2-3; D gene unclear. The CDR3 is 15 residues long. Trimming cost V 3 bases and J 0 bases, with 13 bases left between them. Per the germline V gene, CDR1 is GTSNPN and CDR2 is SVGIG (reference sequence). The DNA of the CDR3 is TGTGCCTGGAGGTCCCGAGTGGTCAGCACAGATACGCAGTATTTT. Translated, it gives CAWRSRVVSTDTQYF.

This clonotype occurred a few times. V gene TRBV25-1 combines with J gene TRBJ1-4, with D possibly matching TRBD1 (5 bases). Germline loops: CDR1 MGHDK, CDR2 SYGVNS. The CDR3 runs 14 residues. The V end was cut by 2 bases, the J end by 8 bases, with 12 bases between. The CDR3, as DNA: TGTGCCAGCAGTGAACGAGGGGTTTGGGAAAAACTGTTTTTT. Amino acid sequence: CASSERGVWEKLFF.